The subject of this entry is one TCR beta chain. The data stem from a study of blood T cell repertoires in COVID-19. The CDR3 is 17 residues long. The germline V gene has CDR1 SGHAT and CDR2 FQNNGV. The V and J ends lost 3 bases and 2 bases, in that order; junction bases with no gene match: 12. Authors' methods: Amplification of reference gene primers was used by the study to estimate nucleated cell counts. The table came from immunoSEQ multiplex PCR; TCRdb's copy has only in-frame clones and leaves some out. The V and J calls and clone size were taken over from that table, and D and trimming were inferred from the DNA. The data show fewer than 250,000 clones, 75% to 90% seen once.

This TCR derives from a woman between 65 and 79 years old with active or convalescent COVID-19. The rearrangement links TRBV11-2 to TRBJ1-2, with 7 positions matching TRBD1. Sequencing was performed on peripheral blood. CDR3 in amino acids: CASSLGPYRGRNYGYTF. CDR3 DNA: TGTGCCAGCAGCTTGGGGCCGTACAGGGGCAGAAACTATGGCTACACCTTC.